These 25 T cell receptor beta chains were all obtained from the same sample, sequenced in a study of identical twins. Using its own MiXCR run on the 5' RACE reads, TCRdb lists one record per CDR3 protein. The top ten clones hold approximately 3.6% of a sample with fewer than 250,000 distinct CDR3 sequences, 7% of them seen once. The data were also submitted as part of a second study, on yellow fever vaccine responses in identical twins.

The source material was memory (CD45RO+) T cells sorted from blood. The receptors come from a woman between 18 and 30 years old in good health.

The CDR3 DNA sequence: TGTGCCAGCAATCCGAGTAGGGGCACTGAAGCTTTCTTT. It translates to CASNPSRGTEAFF. The chain links TRBV12-3 or TRBV12-4 to TRBJ1-1, with D maybe TRBD1 (5 bases). With 7 bases removed from V and 4 bases from J, the gap between germline ends came to 13 bases. CDR3 length: 13 amino acids.

This clonotype was counted many times. The chain uses TRBV29-1 and TRBJ2-1, with 9 nucleotides matching TRBD1. The CDR3 is made up of 14 amino acids. The junction had 13 bases not matched to a gene; V was cut back by 7 bases and J by 9 bases. In germline, CDR1 is SQVTM, CDR2 ANQGSEA. The CDR3 spells CSATETGGIGEQFF. The CDR3, as DNA: TGCAGCGCAACGGAGACAGGGGGAATCGGTGAGCAGTTCTTC.

The genes are TRBV14 and TRBJ2-5; D is possibly TRBD2 (6 bases). The V gene's germline CDR1 is SGHDN and CDR2 FVKESK. Trimming cost V 0 bases and J 4 bases, with 12 bases left between them. This CDR3 has 15 residues. CDR3 sequence reads: CASSQEGGGGETQYF. DNA for the CDR3: TGTGCCAGCAGCCAAGAGGGGGGAGGAGGAGAGACCCAGTACTTC.

This clonotype was picked up many times. J is TRBJ1-4 and V is TRBV7-9; the D is unclear. V shed 1 base and J shed 5 bases, with 11 bases lying between them. Germline CDR1 reads SEHNR; CDR2 reads FQNEAQ (reference sequence). The CDR3 length is 15 residues. The CDR3: CASSLGGSRNEKLFF. The CDR3 nucleotides are TGTGCCAGCAGCTTAGGAGGGAGTCGGAATGAAAAACTGTTTTTT.

This clonotype has more than one count but fewer than ten. The chain is built from TRBV6-1 and TRBJ2-7; the match to TRBD1 covers 8 bases. This CDR3 is built from 15 residues. Germline V gene data show CDR1 as MNHNS and CDR2 as SASEGT. The junction had 8 bases not matched to a gene; V was cut back by 0 bases and J by 7 bases. CDR3 sequence: CASSEALQGAREQYV. Written as DNA, the CDR3 is TGTGCCAGCAGTGAAGCGCTTCAGGGGGCGCGTGAGCAGTACGTC.

In this sample, this clonotype turned up many times. V usage is TRBV5-1 and J usage is TRBJ2-7, with 8 bases matching TRBD1. Germline lookup yields CDR1 SGHRS and CDR2 YFSETQ. CDR3 length equals 13 residues. V shed 4 bases and J 7 bases; nucleotides not matched to a gene: 7. CDR3 loop: CASSNGQGREQYV. In DNA, the CDR3 is TGCGCCAGCAGCAACGGACAGGGAAGGGAGCAGTACGTC.

The chain couples TRBV12-3 or TRBV12-4 to TRBJ2-6; possible D gene TRBD2, 5 bases. V lost 5 bases to trimming and J lost 0 bases, with 8 bases between them. The CDR3 spans 15 residues. In DNA, the CDR3 is TGTGCCAGCAGTAGGGAGTTCTCTGGGGCCAACGTCCTGACTTTC. It encodes CASSREFSGANVLTF.

This clonotype was recorded many times. This chain joins TRBV10-3 and TRBJ2-2, with D uncertain. The CDR3 totals 13 residues. Germline loops: CDR1 ENHRY, CDR2 SYGVKD. V lost 6 bases and J 4 bases, leaving 9 bases between the germline ends. This CDR3 is CAISTQRTGELFF. For the CDR3, the DNA is TGTGCCATCAGCACACAACGCACCGGGGAGCTGTTTTTT.

The chain is built from TRBV9 and TRBJ2-5, with a possible D match to TRBD1 (6 bases). CDR3 length: 15 residues. CDR1 and CDR2 from the germline V gene are SGDLS and YYNGEE. V lost 0 bases, J lost 5 bases, and 14 bases lay in between. In DNA, the CDR3 is TGTGCCAGCAGCGTAGCGCCCCTTCAGGGGGAGACCCAGTACTTC. Protein sequence: CASSVAPLQGETQYF. The full variable domain, completed using reference TRBV9 and TRBJ2-5, is DSGVTQTPKHLITATGQRVTLRCSPRSGDLSVYWYQQSLDQGLQFLIQYYNGEERAKGNILERFSAQQFPDLHSELNLSSLELGDSALYFCASSVAPLQGETQYFGPGTRLLVL.

In this sample, this clonotype turned up a few times. CDR3 loop: CASDWTSYNEQFF. The CDR3 coding sequence is TGTGCCAGTGACTGGACTTCCTACAATGAGCAGTTCTTC. The rearrangement joins TRBV7-3 to TRBJ2-1; the D gene is possibly TRBD2 (5 bases). This CDR3 has 13 amino acids. Germline values: CDR1 SGHTA, CDR2 FQGTGA. The V gene lost 9 bases and the J gene lost 1 base, with 10 bases spanning the gap.

Ten or more counts support this clonotype. The CDR3 nucleotides read TGCGCCAGCAGCCAGATAGCTGGGACAGATACGCAGTATTTT. It codes for CASSQIAGTDTQYF. The chain uses TRBV4-1 and TRBJ2-3; no reliable D call. V was pared by 3 bases and J by 3 bases, with 10 bases between. There are 14 residues in the CDR3. Germline V gives CDR1 MGHRA, CDR2 YSYEKL.

This clonotype was seen repeatedly, ten times or more. The chain combines TRBV12-3 or TRBV12-4 with TRBJ2-7; D might be TRBD1 (6 bases). This CDR3 region has 14 residues. V lost 7 bases, J lost 4 bases, and 17 bases lay in between. The CDR3 region has the DNA TGTGCCAGCAACCCGACAGGTGCTTTATACGAGCAGTACTTC. Protein: CASNPTGALYEQYF.

This clonotype has a handful of counts. The V call is TRBV21-1, the J call TRBJ2-7; the D call TRBD2 from the table was never checked on the DNA. TRBV21-1 is a pseudogene locus. The CDR3 sequence is 14 residues long. The CDR3 reads CASSKVASGYEQYF. CDR3 sequence (DNA): TGTGCCAGCAGCAAAGTAGCTAGCGGCTACGAGCAGTACTTC.

The sample holds one count of this clonotype. The chain carries TRBV9 and TRBJ1-1, with TRBD1 matching over 11 bases. CDR1 SGDLS and CDR2 YYNGEE come from the germline V gene. The CDR3 covers 16 residues. The junction had 6 bases not matched to a gene; V was cut back by 4 bases and J by 1 base. The CDR3 nucleotides read TGTGCCAGCAGCCATTGGACAGGGGGCGGGAACACTGAAGCTTTCTTT. Protein: CASSHWTGGGNTEAFF.

Many counts were recorded for this clonotype. The gene calls are TRBV29-1 and TRBJ1-4, with D possibly being TRBD1 (6 bases). Trimming removed 4 bases from V and 2 bases from J, with 11 bases in between. This CDR3 has 14 residues. Germline values: CDR1 SQVTM, CDR2 ANQGSEA. The CDR3 DNA reads TGCAGCGTTGGCGAGGGGGGCACTAATGAAAAACTGTTTTTT. Translation gives CSVGEGGTNEKLFF.

This clonotype was seen ten or more times. The chain joins TRBV7-2 to TRBJ2-5; D is unclear. CDR1 SGHTA and CDR2 FQGNSA come from the germline V gene. The CDR3 totals 13 residues. Trimming removed 8 bases at V and 2 bases at J, with 12 bases between. This CDR3 reads CASQRARQETQYF. DNA for the CDR3: TGTGCCAGCCAAAGGGCGCGACAAGAGACCCAGTACTTC.

This chain joins TRBV2 and TRBJ2-1, with 11 bases lining up with TRBD2. This CDR3 contains 16 residues. J gave up 10 bases and V 3 bases, and 11 bases lay outside the gene matches. Germline assignment: CDR1 SNHLY and CDR2 FYNNEI. DNA for the CDR3: TGTGCCAGCAGTGAGTCTAGCGGGAGGACCGGGGGAGAGCAGTTCTTC. Protein sequence: CASSESSGRTGGEQFF.

At least ten counts were recorded for this clonotype. This chain joins TRBV5-1 and TRBJ1-4, with no clear D. The germline V gene encodes CDR1 SGHRS and CDR2 YFSETQ. The CDR3 is made up of 14 amino acids. V gave up 0 bases and J gave up 7 bases, with 10 bases separating them. Written as DNA, the CDR3 is TGCGCCAGCAGCTTGGATGGAGGTGGTGAAAAACTGTTTTTT. This gives the protein CASSLDGGGEKLFF.

There are many counts of this clonotype. The CDR3 DNA follows: TGTGCCAGCAGCTTAATGTATGAGCAGTTCTTC. Translation gives CASSLMYEQFF. The V call is TRBV7-2, the J call TRBJ2-1; D is undetermined. Germline V gene sequence: CDR1 SGHTA, CDR2 FQGNSA. The CDR3 extends over 11 amino acids. The germline V and J ends were trimmed by 2 bases and 8 bases, with 4 bases remaining between them.

The chain links TRBV3-1 to TRBJ2-2, with 7 bases matching TRBD2. Germline V gene sequence: CDR1 LGHDT, CDR2 YNNKEL (reference sequence). V shed 0 bases and J 3 bases; nucleotides not matched to a gene: 1. CDR3 length: 15 residues. CDR3 in amino acids: CASSQDSGDTGELFF. In DNA, the CDR3 is TGTGCCAGCAGCCAAGACAGCGGGGACACCGGGGAGCTGTTTTTT.

In this sample, this clonotype turned up a few times. The chain has TRBV4-1 and TRBJ2-2; the match to TRBD1 covers 7 bases. Germline V CDR1 and CDR2: MGHRA, YSYEKL. Trimming removed 4 bases from V and 6 bases from J; junction bases left unmatched: 8. The CDR3 spans 15 residues. CDR3 sequence (DNA): TGCGCCAGCAGCCGTGAGGGGGCGAATCCCGGGGAGCTGTTTTTT. Translation: CASSREGANPGELFF.

The chain recombines TRBV28 with TRBJ2-7, with TRBD2 matching over 9 bases. Trimming removed 3 bases from V and 3 bases from J; junction bases left unmatched: 9. Germline CDR1 is MDHEN and CDR2 is SYDVKM. This CDR3 has 16 residues. The CDR3 nucleotides read TGTGCCAGCAGTTTTTATGCGGGAGGGCCCGACTACGAGCAGTACTTC. Its protein product is CASSFYAGGPDYEQYF.

The table lists this clonotype with a few counts. V is TRBV24-1 and J is TRBJ1-1; the D is unclear. The germline V gene encodes CDR1 KGHDR and CDR2 SFDVKD. V was pared by 5 bases and J by 1 base, with 7 bases between. This CDR3 is built from 13 residues. The chain's CDR3 is CATSAWGNTEAFF. DNA for the CDR3: TGTGCCACCAGTGCGTGGGGGAACACTGAAGCTTTCTTT.

This clonotype was seen a handful of times. The CDR3 is CASRRGRETQYF. CDR3 nucleotide sequence: TGTGCCAGCAGACGGGGCAGAGAGACCCAGTACTTC. The J gene is TRBJ2-5, the V gene TRBV12-3 or TRBV12-4; D tentatively reads TRBD1 or TRBD2 (5 bases each). Trimming took off 6 bases at V and 4 bases at J, with 9 bases between the two ends. The CDR3 length is 12 residues.

Ten or more counts support this clonotype. The J gene is TRBJ2-7, the V gene TRBV24-1; unclear D gene. There are 14 residues in the CDR3. The germline V and J ends were trimmed by 1 base and 4 bases, with 10 bases remaining between them. CDR1 is KGHDR, CDR2 SFDVKD, per germline. In nucleotides, the CDR3 is TGTGCCACCAGTGATTTCGGTAGCCCATACGAGCAGTACTTC. Translated, it gives CATSDFGSPYEQYF.